These 29 T cell receptor beta chains originate from one sample sequenced in a study of graft-versus-host responses after intestinal transplantation. These receptors have no known antigen. Repertoires were generated with immunoSEQ multiplex PCR, while TCRdb's copy carries only in-frame clones and drops some. The sample consists of tens of thousands of clones, around 90% of them appearing once. This sample comprised unstimulated CD4+ T cells sorted from spleen or lymph node cells, obtained before intestinal transplant. The receptors derive from a human donor who received an intestinal transplant.

The V and J genes are TRBV21-1 and TRBJ2-5. The J call may be incorrect, as the DNA end agrees better with TRBJ2-7. TRBV21-1 constitutes a pseudogene. The CDR3 extends over 14 amino acids. CDR3 in DNA: TGTGCCAGCAGCAAAGTTCAGAACTCCTACGAGCAGTACTTC. Translating it yields CASSKVQNSYEQYF.

V is TRBV5-4 and J is TRBJ1-1; no clear D. CDR3 size: 13 residues. The germline gives CDR1 SGHNT, CDR2 YYREEE (reference sequence). V dropped 4 bases and J dropped 2 bases, with 9 bases sitting between them. The CDR3, as DNA: TGTGCCAGCAGCCCTATATCAAACACTGAAGCTTTCTTT. Translating it yields CASSPISNTEAFF.

This clone appeared once. DNA for the CDR3: TGTGCCATCAGTGAAGCAGGGATGGAGACCCAGTACTTC. It encodes CAISEAGMETQYF. V usage is TRBV10-3 and J usage is TRBJ2-5; TRBD1 is a possible D gene (5 bases). The CDR3 is 13 residues long. The V and J ends lost 3 bases and 5 bases respectively, with 10 bases between them. Germline CDR1 reads ENHRY; CDR2 reads SYGVKD.

This chain links TRBV6-5 with TRBJ2-5; 9 nucleotides agree with TRBD1. The DNA end favors TRBJ2-7, so the J call may be wrong. CDR3 size: 15 residues. The germline V gene encodes CDR1 MNHEY and CDR2 SVGAGI. The CDR3 DNA reads as TGTGCCAGCAGTTACCAGGACAGGGGCTCCTACGAGCAGTACTTC. Amino acid sequence: CASSYQDRGSYEQYF.

This clone was recorded once. This sequence joins TRBV30 and TRBJ1-5; D perhaps matches TRBD1 (5 bases). Trimming shortened V by 0 bases and J by 0 bases, and 15 bases separated the two germline ends. CDR3 length: 17 amino acids. Germline loops: CDR1 GTSNPN, CDR2 SVGIG (reference sequence). The CDR3 loop reads CAWSVGVVGYSNQPQHF. The CDR3, as DNA: TGTGCCTGGAGTGTGGGGGTTGTCGGATATAGCAATCAGCCCCAGCATTTT.

The rearrangement uses TRBV9 and TRBJ2-2; D remains unclear. The germline CDR1 and CDR2 sequences are SGDLS and YYNGEE. The ends were cut back, 0 bases at V and 5 bases at J, with 8 bases in the middle. This CDR3 spans 14 amino acids. The CDR3: CASSVVMGTGELFF. CDR3 coding DNA: TGTGCCAGCAGCGTAGTGATGGGGACCGGGGAGCTGTTTTTT.

The V call is TRBV5-1, the J call TRBJ2-1; D uncertain. The CDR3 runs 16 residues. V lost 1 base to trimming and J lost 0 bases, with 11 bases between them. Germline V lookup: CDR1 SGHRS, CDR2 YFSETQ. This chain's CDR3 is CASSLNGRSSYNEQFF. The CDR3 coding sequence is TGCGCCAGCAGCTTGAACGGGCGGAGCTCCTACAATGAGCAGTTCTTC.

This rearrangement joins TRBV5-6 to TRBJ2-1, with TRBD1 matching over 7 bases. Germline CDR1 and CDR2: SGHDT and YYEEEE. The J segment lost 4 bases and the V segment lost 4 bases, leaving 8 bases of the junction unmatched. The CDR3 covers 15 residues. CDR3 region: CASSPGQPLYNEQFF. The CDR3 DNA is TGTGCCAGCAGCCCGGGACAGCCTCTGTACAATGAGCAGTTCTTC.

The V call is TRBV6-5, the J call TRBJ2-5; no reliable D call. Germline CDR1 is MNHEY and CDR2 is SVGAGI. The CDR3 loop spans 15 amino acids. Trimming removed 0 bases at V and 3 bases at J, with 11 bases between. CDR3 residues: CASSYSRPSKETQYF. The DNA of the CDR3 is TGTGCCAGCAGTTACTCGCGACCCTCGAAAGAGACCCAGTACTTC.

The chain uses TRBV5-6 and TRBJ2-1; D unresolved. The CDR3 loop spans 16 amino acids. Trimming took 6 bases from V and 7 from J, leaving 23 bases between them. Germline loops: CDR1 SGHDT, CDR2 YYEEEE. This chain's CDR3 is CASTPPLGSLMNEQFF. In nucleotides, the CDR3 is TGTGCCAGCACCCCCCCTCTAGGGTCCCTTATGAATGAGCAGTTCTTC.

The V call is TRBV5-1, the J call TRBJ1-4, with unresolved D. CDR3 length equals 16 residues. Germline CDR1 is SGHRS and CDR2 is YFSETQ. Trimming cost V 1 base and J 0 bases, with 10 bases left between them. This CDR3 reads CASSLNGLATNEKLFF. The DNA of the CDR3 is TGCGCCAGCAGCTTGAACGGGCTTGCAACTAATGAAAAACTGTTTTTT.

CDR3 DNA sequence: TGCGCCAGCAGTTTGATGTCTCATAACACCGGGGAGCTGTTTTTT. Amino acids: CASSLMSHNTGELFF. The chain is built from TRBV5-1 and TRBJ2-2; no reliable D call. Germline V gene lookup returns CDR1 SGHRS and CDR2 YFSETQ. The CDR3 is 15 amino acids. With 5 bases removed from V and 2 bases from J, the gap between germline ends came to 13 bases. Full variable domain (rest looked up from reference TRBV5-1 and TRBJ2-2): KAGVTQTPRYLIKTRGQQVTLSCSPISGHRSVSWYQQTPGQGLQFLFEYFSETQRNKGNFPGRFSGRQFSNSRSEMNVSTLELGDSALYLCASSLMSHNTGELFFGEGSRLTVL.

V usage is TRBV7-9 and J usage is TRBJ2-5; no definite D call. The CDR3 spans 17 residues. The germline V gene encodes CDR1 SEHNR and CDR2 FQNEAQ (reference sequence). The V end lost 0 bases, the J end lost 2 bases, and 16 bases lay between the germline ends. CDR3 amino acids: CASSLAGTGTLQETQYF. The CDR3 nucleotides read TGTGCCAGCAGCTTAGCGGGCACCGGTACCCTACAAGAGACCCAGTACTTC.

The chain employs TRBV11-2 and TRBJ1-6; 8 bases are a match to TRBD1. Trimming cost V 1 base and J 8 bases; bases outside gene matches: 7. CDR1 and CDR2 from the germline V gene are SGHAT and FQNNGV. CDR3 length equals 16 residues. The CDR3 DNA reads TGTGCCAGCAGCTTAGCCCTCGACAGGGGATATTCACCCCTCCACTTT. Protein sequence: CASSLALDRGYSPLHF.

This clone was detected a few times. V usage is TRBV6-5 and J usage is TRBJ2-3; D not resolved. The CDR3 is made up of 12 amino acids. V lost 2 bases to trimming and J lost 1 base, with 1 base between them. Looked up from germline, CDR1 is MNHEY and CDR2 is SVGAGI. CDR3 bases: TGTGCCAGCAGTTACGGCACAGATACGCAGTATTTT. Protein: CASSYGTDTQYF.

This clone was observed a few times. The chain couples TRBV5-1 to TRBJ2-1, with 10 bases identical to TRBD1. The CDR3 is 15 residues long. Losses at the gene ends were 4 bases for V and 4 bases for J; bases not matched to a gene: 5. Germline V CDR1 and CDR2: SGHRS, YFSETQ. CDR3: CASSPPGQGYNEQFF. CDR3 bases: TGCGCCAGCAGCCCCCCGGGACAGGGGTACAATGAGCAGTTCTTC.

The chain carries TRBV10-1 and TRBJ2-5; 8 positions match TRBD2. Trimming removed 2 bases from V and 5 bases from J; junction bases left unmatched: 10. Germline V gene lookup returns CDR1 WNHNN and CDR2 SYGVQD (reference sequence). The CDR3 spans 16 residues. CDR3 protein: CASSEGSSGRGETQYF. CDR3 sequence (DNA): TGCGCCAGCAGTGAGGGCTCAAGCGGGAGAGGGGAGACCCAGTACTTC.

V gene TRBV9 combines with J gene TRBJ2-5; 7 nucleotides agree with TRBD2. The last part of the DNA fits TRBJ2-7 better; the J call may be wrong. CDR3 length: 15 amino acids. From germline, CDR1 is SGDLS and CDR2 YYNGEE. The CDR3 DNA reads as TGTGCCAGCAGCGTAATGGGACTAAGGTTCGACGAGCAGTACTTC. Translated, it gives CASSVMGLRFDEQYF.

This rearrangement joins TRBV5-1 to TRBJ2-5, with 13 bases identical to TRBD2. Germline CDR1 reads SGHRS; CDR2 reads YFSETQ. The trim removed 0 bases at V and 2 bases at J, leaving 10 bases unmatched. The CDR3 runs 19 residues. CDR3: CASSLVSRLAGGGQETQYF. The CDR3 nucleotides read TGCGCCAGCAGCTTGGTATCCCGACTAGCGGGAGGTGGGCAAGAGACCCAGTACTTC.

This chain links TRBV6-1 with TRBJ1-1; D is perhaps TRBD1 (6 bases). CDR1 and CDR2 (germline): MNHNS, SASEGT. This CDR3 contains 13 residues. The ends were cut back, 1 base at V and 6 bases at J, with 9 bases in the middle. The CDR3 is CASSEGGGPEAFF. The CDR3 region has the DNA TGTGCCAGCAGTGAAGGGGGGGGCCCTGAAGCTTTCTTT.

This clone was observed a single time. This chain uses TRBV28 with TRBJ1-1, with no clear D. Germline V gives CDR1 MDHEN, CDR2 SYDVKM. This CDR3 has 15 residues. Trimming cost V 6 bases and J 1 base, with 15 bases left between them. CDR3 DNA: TGTGCCAGCAGACCCCAACAAGGTCAGAACACTGAAGCTTTCTTT. Amino acids: CASRPQQGQNTEAFF.

This chain connects TRBV4-2 to TRBJ2-3, with TRBD1 matching over 7 bases. The CDR3 totals 15 residues. V gave up 3 bases and J gave up 5 bases; unmatched junction bases: 8. Germline lookup yields CDR1 LGHNA and CDR2 YNFKEQ. The CDR3 reads CASSQADRDIDTQYF. The CDR3 coding sequence is TGTGCCAGCAGCCAGGCTGACAGGGACATAGATACGCAGTATTTT.

In DNA, the CDR3 is TGTGCCAGCAGTTACGACTGGAACACTGAAGCTTTCTTT. It codes for CASSYDWNTEAFF. The chain carries TRBV6-5 and TRBJ1-1; D not certain. Trimming cost V 2 bases and J 1 base, with 5 bases left between them. The CDR3 loop spans 13 amino acids. Germline CDR1 and CDR2: MNHEY and SVGAGI.

The genes are TRBV2 and TRBJ2-7; D remains unclear. The germline CDR1 and CDR2 sequences are SNHLY and FYNNEI. Trimming took off 4 bases at V and 3 bases at J, with 10 bases between the two ends. CDR3 length: 13 residues. The CDR3 protein is CASSARLIYEQYF. The CDR3 DNA follows: TGTGCCAGCAGTGCTCGGCTTATCTACGAGCAGTACTTC.

The chain recombines TRBV14 with TRBJ2-7; the match to TRBD2 covers 9 bases. Germline CDR1 and CDR2: SGHDN and FVKESK. The CDR3 spans 14 residues. V lost 1 base, J lost 2 bases, and 0 bases stayed unmatched. This CDR3 is CASSQGLAAYEQYF. The CDR3 DNA sequence: TGTGCCAGCAGCCAAGGACTAGCGGCCTACGAGCAGTACTTC.

The V gene is TRBV25-1, the J gene TRBJ2-5, with D uncertain. V gave up 6 bases and J gave up 2 bases, with 10 bases separating them. This CDR3 spans 13 amino acids. Germline V gives CDR1 MGHDK, CDR2 SYGVNS. CDR3 nucleotide sequence: TGTGCCAGCAGAAAAGGCTCTCAAGAGACCCAGTACTTC. Its translation: CASRKGSQETQYF.

The chain recombines TRBV4-1 with TRBJ2-7; 9 bases map to TRBD1. The trim removed 6 bases at V and 3 bases at J, leaving 6 bases unmatched. CDR3 length equals 14 residues. Germline V lookup: CDR1 MGHRA, CDR2 YSYEKL. The CDR3 DNA follows: TGCGCCAGCAGGCCGGGACAGGGCTTCTACGAGCAGTACTTC. As protein: CASRPGQGFYEQYF.

This rearrangement joins TRBV5-4 to TRBJ2-7; 10 bases line up with TRBD2. The ends lost 4 bases at V and 13 bases at J; junction bases unmatched: 14. CDR1 and CDR2 (germline): SGHNT, YYREEE (reference sequence). This CDR3 has 14 residues. Written as DNA, the CDR3 is TGTGCCAGCAGCCCTGGAGCTGCGACTAGCGGGCTCTACTTC. It translates to CASSPGAATSGLYF.

The chain combines TRBV9 with TRBJ2-5; 13 nucleotides align to TRBD2. Germline V gene data show CDR1 as SGDLS and CDR2 as YYNGEE. CDR3 length equals 16 residues. V lost 0 bases to trimming and J lost 4 bases; unmatched junction nucleotides: 3. The CDR3 here is CASSVEGLAGIETQYF. The DNA of the CDR3 is TGTGCCAGCAGCGTAGAGGGACTAGCGGGAATAGAGACCCAGTACTTC.